This TCR beta chain was found in a study of blood T cell repertoires in COVID-19. About the research overall: Sites in the United States, Italy and Spain provided acute and convalescent COVID-19 samples. PBMCs, B-cell-depleted T cells, or T cells provided the cDNA or gDNA that made up the material.

This clone was counted a single time. Authors' methods: Using reference gene primer amplification, nucleated cell counts were estimated. Using immunoSEQ multiplex PCR, the repertoire was profiled, and TCRdb retains in-frame clones only, with some absent. V and J calls and clone size follow that table, whereas D and trimming were derived from the DNA. This table holds 150,000 to 200,000 clones, roughly nine tenths found once. There are 15 residues in the CDR3. J gave up 6 bases and V 1 base, and 5 bases lay outside the gene matches. The germline gives CDR1 SEHNR, CDR2 FQNEAQ (reference sequence). The chain has TRBV7-9 and TRBJ2-7; 11 bases map to TRBD2. This clonotype originated in a human donor in a cohort sampled during active COVID-19. Specimen: peripheral blood. The CDR3 is CASSLGASGRSEQYF. The CDR3 DNA is TGTGCCAGCAGCTTAGGGGCTAGCGGGAGGAGCGAGCAGTACTTC.